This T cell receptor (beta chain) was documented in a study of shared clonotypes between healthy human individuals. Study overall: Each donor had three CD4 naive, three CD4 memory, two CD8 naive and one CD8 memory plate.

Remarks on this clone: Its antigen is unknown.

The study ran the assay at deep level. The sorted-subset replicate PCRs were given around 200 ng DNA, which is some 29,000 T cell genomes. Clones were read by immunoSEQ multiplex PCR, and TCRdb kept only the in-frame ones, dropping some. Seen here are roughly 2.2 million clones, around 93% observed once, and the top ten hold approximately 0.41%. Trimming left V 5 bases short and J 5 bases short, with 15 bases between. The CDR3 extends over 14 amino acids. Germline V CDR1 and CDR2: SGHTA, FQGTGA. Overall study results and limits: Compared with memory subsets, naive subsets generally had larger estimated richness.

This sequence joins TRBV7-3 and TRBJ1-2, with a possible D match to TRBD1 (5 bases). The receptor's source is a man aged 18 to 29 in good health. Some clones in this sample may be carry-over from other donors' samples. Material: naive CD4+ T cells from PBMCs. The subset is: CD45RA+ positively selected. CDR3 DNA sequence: TGTGCCAGCAGCCTAGGGGATTCACGTTATGGCTACACCTTC. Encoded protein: CASSLGDSRYGYTF.